This entry lists 3 T cell receptor beta chains sequenced from one sample in a study of blood T cell repertoires in COVID-19. The repertoire was sequenced with immunoSEQ multiplex PCR; TCRdb's copy has only in-frame clones and lacks some. The repertoire holds 130,000 or so clones, with 84% as singletons. Material for sequencing was PBMCs or T cells enriched from blood (not recorded which). The receptors were sampled from a woman between 45 and 60 years old with acute COVID-19.

This chain uses TRBV15 with TRBJ2-1, with TRBD2 matching 11 bases. V shed 3 bases and J 6 bases; nucleotides not matched to a gene: 16. CDR1 and CDR2 from the germline V gene are LNHNV and YYDKDF (reference sequence). The CDR3 has 19 residues. The CDR3 bases are TGTGCCACCAGCAGGCAGGGGTTTCTAGCGGGGGGAAGAGGCAATGAGCAGTTCTTC. It specifies CATSRQGFLAGGRGNEQFF.

The chain carries TRBV19 and TRBJ1-5; TRBD1 matches 9 bases. V shed 4 bases, J shed 4 bases, and the junction held 8 bases outside the gene matches. The CDR3 length is 16 residues. Germline values: CDR1 LNHDA, CDR2 SQIVND (reference sequence). The CDR3 DNA is TGTGCCAGTAGTACCTATGGGACAGGGAATAATCAGCCCCAGCATTTT. This codes for CASSTYGTGNNQPQHF.

This chain joins TRBV19 and TRBJ1-1; D may be TRBD1 (5 bases). Germline CDR1 and CDR2: LNHDA and SQIVND (reference sequence). This CDR3 has 16 amino acids. V was trimmed by 5 bases and J by 4 bases, leaving 20 bases between them. The CDR3: CASSAAGAGMGTEAFF. CDR3 nucleotide sequence: TGTGCCAGTAGTGCGGCTGGGGCAGGGATGGGCACTGAAGCTTTCTTT.